This TCR beta chain is drawn from a study of blood T cell repertoires in COVID-19. On the study more broadly: The United States, Italy and Spain provided the acute and convalescent COVID-19 samples. PBMCs, B-cell-depleted T cells, or T cells provided the cDNA or gDNA that made up the material.

The protocol was immunoSEQ multiplex PCR, while the TCRdb copy is restricted to in-frame clones and leaves out a portion. The top ten hold 3.5% of the sample, which has around 140,000 clones, over 70% seen once. The J segment lost 5 bases and the V segment lost 6 bases, leaving 11 bases of the junction unmatched. Germline V CDR1 and CDR2: MDHEN, SYDVKM. The CDR3 contains 15 residues. The sequenced sample consisted of peripheral blood. The chain links TRBV28 to TRBJ2-7; 9 nucleotides line up with TRBD1. The sequence was obtained from a man in his sixties or seventies who had recovered from COVID-19. The CDR3 protein is CASSKPGTGRHEQYF. Here the CDR3 DNA reads TGTGCCAGCAGCAAACCCGGGACAGGGCGCCACGAGCAGTACTTC.